This T cell receptor beta chain emerged from a study of CD8+CD57+ T cells in acquired aplastic anemia. TCR beta VDJ combinations and CDR3 sequences were profiled from genomic DNA. One entry per CDR3 protein, called by TCRdb with MiXCR from the reads. The sample lists around 50,000 distinct CDR3 sequences, just over 55% occurring once. By flow cytometry, patients selected for sequencing had shown an expansion of CD8+CD57+ cells. The cohort consisted entirely of patients having severe acquired aplastic anemia. J lost 5 bases, V lost 5 bases, and 7 bases had no gene match. Germline values: CDR1 SGHDT, CDR2 YYEEEE. The CDR3 spans 13 residues. Study conclusions and caveats: CD8+ Simpson's diversity did not differ significantly between patients and controls.

Of note for this clonotype: Its antigen remains unknown.

The TCR was taken from a human donor with aplastic anemia. The rearrangement uses TRBV5-6 and TRBJ2-7, with 7 positions matching TRBD1. Specimen: sorted CD4+, CD8+, or CD8+CD57+ T cells (not recorded which) from PBMCs. CDR3 sequence reads: CASRPQGVHEQYF. The CDR3 DNA follows: TGTGCCAGCAGACCTCAGGGGGTCCACGAGCAGTACTTC.